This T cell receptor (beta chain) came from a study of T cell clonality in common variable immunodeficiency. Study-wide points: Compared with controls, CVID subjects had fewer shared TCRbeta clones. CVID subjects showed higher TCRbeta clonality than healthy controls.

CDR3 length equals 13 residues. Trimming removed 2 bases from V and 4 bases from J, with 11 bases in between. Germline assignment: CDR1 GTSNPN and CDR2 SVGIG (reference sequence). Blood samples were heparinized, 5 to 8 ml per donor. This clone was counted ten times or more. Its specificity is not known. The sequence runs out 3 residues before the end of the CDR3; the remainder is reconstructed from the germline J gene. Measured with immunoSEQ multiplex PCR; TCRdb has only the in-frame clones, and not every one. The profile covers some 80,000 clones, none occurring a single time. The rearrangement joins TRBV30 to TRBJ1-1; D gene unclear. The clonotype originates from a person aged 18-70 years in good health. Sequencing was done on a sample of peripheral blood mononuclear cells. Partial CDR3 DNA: TGTGCCTGGAGTCCTACCGCCGCCACTGAA. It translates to CAWSPTAATE. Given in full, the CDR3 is CAWSPTAATEAFF.